The rows below give T cell receptor beta chains drawn from one sample of a study of blood T cell repertoires in COVID-19. Profiled with immunoSEQ multiplex PCR; TCRdb holds only in-frame clones, not every one. The profile covers 140,000 or so clones, with 80% to 90% appearing a single time and 2.5% to 3.5% taken by the ten largest. The sequenced sample consisted of peripheral blood. These receptors originate from a woman aged 60-70 years with active COVID-19. CDR3s include the opening cysteine and the closing phenylalanine or tryptophan. The D gene is left open where the match is weak. A clone size is listed for some rows: how often the clone was seen (once, few, many), or a class if it is expanded.

-	TRBD2	TRBJ2-7	TRBV9	CASSVSGREFNEQYF	TGTGCCAGCAGCGTATCGGGGCGGGAGTTCAACGAGCAGTACTTC
-	TRBD1	TRBJ2-5	TRBV24-1	CATSDLRDSQETQYF	TGTGCCACCAGTGATCTCCGGGACAGCCAAGAGACCCAGTACTTC
-	-	TRBJ2-5	TRBV10-3	CAISEGRGGETQYF	TGTGCCATCAGTGAGGGGCGGGGAGGAGAGACCCAGTACTTC
-	TRBD1	TRBJ2-5	TRBV18	CASSPIQGPQETQYF	TGTGCCAGCTCACCAATACAGGGGCCTCAAGAGACCCAGTACTTC
-	TRBD2	TRBJ2-3	TRBV4-2	CASSQADWGAGGPDTQYF	TGTGCCAGCAGCCAAGCCGACTGGGGCGCGGGAGGGCCAGATACGCAGTATTTT
-	-	TRBJ2-1	TRBV5-8	CASSLRSGNEQFF	TGTGCCAGCAGCTTGCGAAGCGGGAATGAGCAGTTCTTC
-	TRBD1	TRBJ1-2	TRBV7-2	CASSLAPGQGSGYTF	TGTGCCAGCAGCTTAGCGCCGGGACAGGGCAGCGGCTACACCTTC
once	TRBD2	TRBJ2-2	TRBV5-1	CASSPPRLAGSTGELFF	TGCGCCAGCAGCCCTCCACGACTAGCGGGATCCACCGGGGAGCTGTTTTTT
-	TRBD1	TRBJ1-6	TRBV6-6	CASSTDRLNSPLHF	TGTGCCAGCAGTACGGACAGGCTTAATTCACCCCTCCACTTT
-	TRBD1	TRBJ2-7	TRBV27	CASKQDRGAGFYEQYF	TGTGCCAGCAAGCAAGACAGGGGGGCGGGTTTTTACGAGCAGTACTTC
-	TRBD1	TRBJ2-3	TRBV15	CASRADRGADTQYF	TGTGCCTCTAGGGCGGACAGGGGAGCAGATACGCAGTATTTT
-	TRBD1	TRBJ2-2	TRBV6-2/TRBV6-3	CASSLQGVANTGELFF	TGTGCCAGCAGCCTCCAGGGGGTGGCGAACACCGGGGAGCTGTTTTTT
-	-	TRBJ1-1	TRBV5-4	CASSLWQGNTEAFF	TGTGCCAGCAGCTTGTGGCAGGGGAACACTGAAGCTTTCTTT
many	-	TRBJ2-2	TRBV6-2/TRBV6-3	CASSDPVGGQGTGELFF	TGTGCCAGCAGTGACCCGGTGGGGGGGCAAGGGACCGGGGAGCTGTTTTTT
-	TRBD1	TRBJ2-1	TRBV4-3	CASSQQIVQGAPYNEQFF	TGCGCCAGCAGCCAGCAAATCGTCCAGGGGGCCCCCTACAATGAGCAGTTCTTC
-	TRBD2	TRBJ2-1	TRBV4-3	CASSHEGLAGGSGYNEQFF	TGCGCCAGCAGCCACGAGGGACTAGCGGGAGGGTCGGGGTACAATGAGCAGTTCTTC
-	-	TRBJ2-3	TRBV9	CASSVGRGGTDTQYF	TGTGCCAGCAGCGTAGGCCGGGGTGGCACAGATACGCAGTATTTT
-	-	TRBJ2-7	TRBV15	CATSDPRVGSYEQYF	TGTGCCACCAGCGACCCCAGGGTAGGGTCCTACGAGCAGTACTTC
few	TRBD2	TRBJ2-1	TRBV30	CAWSVLASGSDEQFF	TGTGCCTGGAGTGTATTGGCTAGCGGGAGTGATGAGCAGTTCTTC
once	-	TRBJ1-1	TRBV30	CAWKWRDNTEAFF	TGTGCCTGGAAGTGGAGGGATAACACTGAAGCTTTCTTT
-	-	TRBJ2-1	TRBV28	CASSPMPGGSYNEQFF	TGTGCCAGCAGTCCGATGCCTGGCGGGTCCTACAATGAGCAGTTCTTC
-	TRBD2	TRBJ2-3	TRBV5-1	CASSLLASGFTDTQYF	TGCGCCAGCAGCTTGTTGGCTAGCGGGTTCACAGATACGCAGTATTTT
-	-	TRBJ2-6	TRBV13	CASTKRGLGANVLTF	TGTGCCAGCACCAAACGGGGACTTGGGGCCAACGTCCTGACTTTC